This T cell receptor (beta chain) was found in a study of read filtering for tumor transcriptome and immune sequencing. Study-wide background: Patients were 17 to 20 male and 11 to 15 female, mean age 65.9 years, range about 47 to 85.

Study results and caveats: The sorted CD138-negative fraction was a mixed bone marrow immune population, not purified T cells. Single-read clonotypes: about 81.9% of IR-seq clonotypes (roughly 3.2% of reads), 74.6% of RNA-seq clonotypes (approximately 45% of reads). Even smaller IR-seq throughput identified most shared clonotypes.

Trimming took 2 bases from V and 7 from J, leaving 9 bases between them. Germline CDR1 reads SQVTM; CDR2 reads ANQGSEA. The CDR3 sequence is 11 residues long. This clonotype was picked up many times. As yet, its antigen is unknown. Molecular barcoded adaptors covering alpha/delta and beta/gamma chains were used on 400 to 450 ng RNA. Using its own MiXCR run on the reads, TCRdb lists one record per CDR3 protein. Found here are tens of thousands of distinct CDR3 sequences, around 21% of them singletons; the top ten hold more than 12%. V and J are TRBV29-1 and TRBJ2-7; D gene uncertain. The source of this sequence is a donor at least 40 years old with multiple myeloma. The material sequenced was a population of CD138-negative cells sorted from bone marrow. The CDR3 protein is CSVEFSREQYF. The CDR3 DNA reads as TGCAGCGTTGAATTTAGCCGGGAGCAGTACTTC.